The 5 T cell receptor beta chains listed next were all sequenced from one sample in a study of OX40 agonist ivuxolimab in advanced cancers. The protocol was immunoSEQ multiplex PCR, while the TCRdb copy is restricted to in-frame clones and leaves out a portion. The sample lists just over 50,000 clones, roughly four fifths occurring once. Sequencing was performed on CD4+ or CD8+ T cells sorted from blood, taken in a trial of the OX40 agonist ivuxolimab. These receptors all come from an adult with an advanced solid tumor such as melanoma, head and neck, liver or kidney cancer.

Comment on this clone: The germline gene is not matched at one end of the junction; a read error may be the cause. V usage is TRBV7-2 and J usage is TRBJ2-7; maybe TRBD1 (5 bases). This CDR3 has 14 amino acids. CDR1 and CDR2 (germline): SGHTA, FQGNSA. As DNA, the CDR3 is TGTGCCAGCAGCTTAAGGAATGGAGCTCCAACCAGGGACTTC. Protein: CASSLRNGAPTRDF. Based on the CDR3 plus reference TRBV7-2 and TRBJ2-7, the full variable domain is GAGVSQSPSNKVTEKGKDVELRCDPISGHTALYWYRQSLGQGLEFLIYFQGNSAPDKSGLPSDRFSAERTGGSVSTLTIQRTQQEDSAVYLCASSLRNGAPTRDFGPGTRLTVT.

The J gene is TRBJ1-2, the V gene TRBV6-5, with D maybe TRBD1 (5 bases). From germline, CDR1 is MNHEY and CDR2 SVGAGI. The CDR3 contains 15 residues. The V gene lost 0 bases and the J gene lost 4 bases, with 12 bases spanning the gap. As DNA, the CDR3 is TGTGCCAGCAGTTACTCAATCGGGGGGTCCTATGGCTACACCTTC. Its translation: CASSYSIGGSYGYTF.

The chain is built from TRBV5-1 and TRBJ2-2; D is undetermined. There are 13 residues in the CDR3. From germline, CDR1 is SGHRS and CDR2 YFSETQ. Trimming removed 10 bases from V and 1 base from J, with 11 bases in between. CDR3 DNA sequence: TGCGCCTCTACGGCCGAGAACACCGGGGAGCTGTTTTTT. Translated: CASTAENTGELFF.

The chain couples TRBV4-1 to TRBJ2-7, with D perhaps TRBD1 (7 bases). V shed 4 bases and J shed 3 bases, with 19 bases lying between them. Germline values: CDR1 MGHRA, CDR2 YSYEKL. The CDR3 is made up of 16 amino acids. DNA for the CDR3: TGCGCCAGCAGCCCCCAGGGGGGTCAGAGAATCTACGAGCAGTACTTC. Residues: CASSPQGGQRIYEQYF.

The chain couples TRBV19 to TRBJ1-3, with TRBD1 identical over 8 bases. CDR3 length: 16 residues. CDR1 and CDR2 from the germline V gene are LNHDA and SQIVND (reference sequence). Losses at the gene ends were 5 bases for V and 7 bases for J; bases not matched to a gene: 13. CDR3 nucleotides: TGTGCCAGTAGTGCGTCGTGGACAGGGATCAGTAACACCATATATTTT. This sequence encodes CASSASWTGISNTIYF.